This is a list of T cell receptor beta chains from one sample in a study of blood T cell repertoires in COVID-19. Some clones are missing from TCRdb's copy, which holds only in-frame ones; the method was immunoSEQ multiplex PCR. The sample lists 100,000 to 150,000 clones, roughly 87% occurring once. Sequenced: peripheral blood. These receptors all stem from a man at least 80 years old with active or convalescent COVID-19. Each CDR3 is given with its conserved first and last residue.

TRBJ2-2,TRBV7-9,CASSNKDRLFGGRATGELFF
TRBJ2-7,TRBV5-1,CASSLQGSMYEQYF
TRBJ2-4,TRBV5-1,CASSTDQQGTLQQSIQYF
TRBJ1-6,TRBV27,CASSLSVGTMSSPLHF
TRBJ2-1,TRBV25-1,CASSEVSGRAGEQFF
TRBJ1-1,TRBV1,CTSSRGVGGGLNTEAFF
TRBJ2-7,TRBV27,CVSSLSQGRASEQYF
TRBJ2-3,TRBV11-2,CASSLSGRASIADTQYF
TRBJ2-1,TRBV5-1,CASSFPGTGLYNEQFF
TRBJ2-1,TRBV29-1,CSTGQGEVEQFF
TRBJ2-7,TRBV27,CASSLSGGGSYEQYF
TRBJ2-1,TRBV14,CASSPLAGAYNEQFF
TRBJ2-3,TRBV10-2,CASRTLGGGDTQYF
TRBJ1-1,TRBV19,CASRGLRLDTEAFF
TRBJ2-3,TRBV5-1,CASNSGGRLDTQYF
TRBJ1-2,TRBV28,CASSRTGFYGYTF
TRBJ1-5,TRBV10-3,CAIRGEQGNQPQHF
TRBJ2-7,TRBV5-1,CASSFIGGTQEQYF
TRBJ2-4,TRBV3-1/TRBV3-2,CASSQNVGPENIQYF
TRBJ1-5,TRBV19,CASSIEWGPYQPQHF
TRBJ1-5,TRBV5-1,CASSLAGTYNQPQHF
TRBJ2-7,TRBV7-8,CASSAIRGRNEQYF
TRBJ2-7,TRBV4-2,CASSQELARYEQYF
TRBJ1-4,TRBV27,CASSFRTGWDEKLFF
TRBJ2-5,TRBV6-6,CASRPAGGRETQYF
TRBJ2-1,TRBV24-1,CATSDLTIYNEQFF
TRBJ1-6,TRBV25-1,CASSDTGYSPLHF
TRBJ2-7,TRBV11-2,CASSSLGSGSSYEQYF
TRBJ2-2,TRBV25-1,CASSVAPGQPSAGELFF
TRBJ1-2,TRBV6-5,CASSSSSGGPYYGYTF
TRBJ2-7,TRBV20-1,CSASRGTNLYEQYF
TRBJ2-1,TRBV19,CASSISNRGYNEQFF
TRBJ1-2,TRBV7-9,CASSFFGDRRTNYGYTF
TRBJ2-3,TRBV6-1,CASSESVAVITDTQYF
TRBJ1-6,TRBV28,CASRGGPGGYNSPLHF
TRBJ2-3,TRBV30,CAWSGLAASTDTQYF
TRBJ2-7,TRBV28,CASSLGSYEQYF
TRBJ2-3,TRBV11-2,CASSSPGGSTDTQYF
TRBJ1-6,TRBV5-1,CASSPGQAVTNSPLHF
TRBJ2-2,TRBV5-1,CASSFGRPSGTGELFF